These T cell receptor beta chains were read from a single sample in a study of beta chain features in type 1 diabetes. The repertoire was sequenced with immunoSEQ multiplex PCR; TCRdb's copy has only in-frame clones and lacks some. In the table there are hundreds of thousands of clones, 15% to 20% of which are singletons. The sample consisted of naive CD4+ T cells from blood. These TCRs come from a woman in her late teens or twenties in good health. Both conserved end residues are part of each CDR3. A D gene is named only where the DNA matches it firmly. Size is stated for part of the rows, as once, few or many counts, or as a class when the clone is expanded.

>NA|TRBV7-2|TRBJ2-5|NA
TGTGCCAGCAGCGAGATCCAAACGGAGACCCAGTACTTC
CASSEIQTETQYF
>NA|TRBV18|TRBJ1-2|NA
TGTGCCAGCTCACCAGGGTCTCTGCATGGCTACACCTTC
CASSPGSLHGYTF
>NA|TRBV2|TRBJ1-1|NA
TGTGCCAGCAGTGAAAGGGAATTGAGCTACACTGAAGCTTTCTTT
CASSERELSYTEAFF
>TRBD2|TRBV7-2|TRBJ2-7|few
TGTGCCAGCAGCTCCTCCGGGACTAACTACGAGCAGTACTTC
CASSSSGTNYEQYF
>NA|TRBV14|TRBJ1-2|NA
TGTGCCAGCAGCCCCGGAGGGATCTATGGCTACACCTTC
CASSPGGIYGYTF
>NA|TRBV28|TRBJ2-2|NA
TGTGCCAGCAGCCAATGGTCAGGGAGCGAGCTGTTTTTT
CASSQWSGSELFF
>TRBD2|TRBV14|TRBJ2-1|many
TGTGCCAGCAGCCAGTTCGGAGCGGGAGGGCCGTACAATGAGCAGTTCTTC
CASSQFGAGGPYNEQFF
>NA|TRBV28|TRBJ2-6|NA
TGTGGCGCGGGGGCAGGGGCCAACTCTGGGGCCAACGTCCTGACTTTC
CGAGAGANSGANVLTF
>NA|TRBV11-3|TRBJ2-1|NA
TGTGCCAGCAGCTTAGGCGGCCGCTACAATGAGCAGTTCTTC
CASSLGGRYNEQFF
>NA|TRBV5-1|TRBJ2-7|few
TGCGCCAGCAGCGGTAAGATAACCTACGAGCAGTACTTC
CASSGKITYEQYF
>NA|TRBV7-2|TRBJ2-7|once
TGTGCCAGCAGCTTAGAGGTCGGGGGCACCTACGAGCAGTACTTC
CASSLEVGGTYEQYF
>TRBD2|TRBV10-3|TRBJ2-1|NA
TGTGCCATCAGTGAAGGTCCCCCGTTGGTAGCGGGAGCTCATGAGCAGTTCTTC
CAISEGPPLVAGAHEQFF
>TRBD2|TRBV18|TRBJ2-3|few
TGTGCCACCTCCGAGCGGGAGGTCACAGATACGCAGTATTTT
CATSEREVTDTQYF
>NA|TRBV7-8|TRBJ2-7|NA
TGTGCCAGCAGCTTAGGAAATACCTACGAGCAGTACTTC
CASSLGNTYEQYF
>NA|TRBV1|TRBJ2-1|few
TGCACCAGCAGCCAAGAAGGGACTAGCGGGCACAATGAGCAGTTCTTC
CTSSQEGTSGHNEQFF
>NA|TRBV7-2|TRBJ2-7|few
TGTGCCAGCAGCTCCTACCTCCGAGGAGCGAAGAACTACGAGCAGTACTTC
CASSSYLRGAKNYEQYF
>NA|TRBV4-2|TRBJ2-7|NA
TGTGCCAGCAGCCGATTAGCGGCACCAGGTTACGAGCAGTACTTC
CASSRLAAPGYEQYF
>NA|TRBV6-5|TRBJ2-7|NA
TGTGCCACCTCTGGGACTGTTTTCCCCTACGAGCAGTACTTC
CATSGTVFPYEQYF
>NA|TRBV5-6|TRBJ1-5|NA
TGTGCCAGCAGCTATATGGGGAGCAATCAGCCCCAGCATTTT
CASSYMGSNQPQHF